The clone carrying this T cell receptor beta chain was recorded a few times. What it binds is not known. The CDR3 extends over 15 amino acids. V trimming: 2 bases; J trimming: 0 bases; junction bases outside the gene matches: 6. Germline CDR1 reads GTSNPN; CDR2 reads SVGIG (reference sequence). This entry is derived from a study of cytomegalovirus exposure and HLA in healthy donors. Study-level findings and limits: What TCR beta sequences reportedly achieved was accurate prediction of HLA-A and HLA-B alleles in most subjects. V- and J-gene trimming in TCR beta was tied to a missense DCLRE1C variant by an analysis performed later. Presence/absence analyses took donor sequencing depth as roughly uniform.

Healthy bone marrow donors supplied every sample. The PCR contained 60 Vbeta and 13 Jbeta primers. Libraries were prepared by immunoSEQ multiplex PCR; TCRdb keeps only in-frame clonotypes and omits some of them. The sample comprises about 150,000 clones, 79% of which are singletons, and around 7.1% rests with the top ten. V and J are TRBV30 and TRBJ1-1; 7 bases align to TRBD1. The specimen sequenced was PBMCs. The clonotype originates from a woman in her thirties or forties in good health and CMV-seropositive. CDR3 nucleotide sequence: TGTGCCTGGAGTATAAGGGACAGAATGAACACTGAAGCTTTCTTT. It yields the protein CAWSIRDRMNTEAFF.